The 12 T cell receptor beta chains presented below share a single source sample, sequenced in a study of PD-1 blockade in classical Hodgkin lymphoma. Each patient's relapse followed autologous stem cell transplantation, and brentuximab vedotin exposure varied. Produced via immunoSEQ multiplex PCR; TCRdb's table is partial and in-frame only. The sample carries some 43,000 clones, roughly nine tenths recorded once. The source material was peripheral blood mononuclear cells (PBMCs), sampled before the second cycle of nivolumab. These receptors all stem from a human donor with classical Hodgkin lymphoma.

The genes are TRBV18 and TRBJ1-2; no reliable D call. In germline, CDR1 is KGHSH, CDR2 LQKENI. This CDR3 is built from 14 residues. With 0 bases removed from V and 2 bases from J, the gap between germline ends came to 7 bases. The CDR3 DNA is TGTGCCAGCTCACCACCTGTCAGGAACTATGGCTACACCTTC. Encoded protein: CASSPPVRNYGYTF.

This sequence joins TRBV13 and TRBJ2-3; 9 bases agree with TRBD2. CDR3 length: 14 amino acids. The germline V gene encodes CDR1 PRHDT and CDR2 FYEKMQ (reference sequence). The V gene end was trimmed by 8 bases and the J gene end by 7 bases; junction bases not matched to a gene: 10. The CDR3: CASGGSGRTNTQYF. In DNA form, the CDR3 reads TGTGCCAGCGGGGGTAGCGGGAGAACCAATACGCAGTATTTT.

The rearrangement uses TRBV28 and TRBJ1-2; D might be TRBD1 (5 bases). CDR1 is MDHEN and CDR2 is SYDVKM in the germline V gene. The CDR3 is 16 residues long. Trimming shortened V by 6 bases and J by 6 bases, and 23 bases separated the two germline ends. The CDR3 coding sequence is TGTGCCAGCAGGCGGGGGGGAGGACTTTCTTACGATGGCTACACCTTC. Protein: CASRRGGGLSYDGYTF.

The V gene is TRBV7-9, the J gene TRBJ2-7; possibly TRBD1 for D (6 bases). Germline-derived CDR1 and CDR2 are SEHNR and FQNEAQ (reference sequence). The ends were cut back, 4 bases at V and 0 bases at J, with 7 bases in the middle. The length of the CDR3 is 13 residues. CDR3 in DNA: TGTGCCAGCAGCTCGGACAGCTCCTACGAGCAGTACTTC. This sequence encodes CASSSDSSYEQYF.

The V call is TRBV28, the J call TRBJ2-5; 7 bases match TRBD2. J lost 1 base, V lost 7 bases, and 12 bases had no gene match. Germline-derived CDR1 and CDR2 are MDHEN and SYDVKM. This CDR3 has 16 residues. Here the CDR3 DNA reads TGTGCCAGCACCCGGGGGTCGGGACTAAGCCAAGAGACCCAGTACTTC. This codes for CASTRGSGLSQETQYF.

The V and J genes are TRBV5-6 and TRBJ1-2, with D tentatively TRBD1 (6 bases). CDR3 length: 12 residues. CDR1 is SGHDT, CDR2 YYEEEE, per germline. Trimming stripped 4 bases from V and 4 bases from J, with 8 bases between. CDR3 region: CASSLDSYGYTF. The CDR3 DNA sequence: TGTGCCAGCAGCCTGGACAGCTATGGCTACACCTTC. Complete variable domain (other parts from reference TRBV5-6 and TRBJ1-2): DAGVTQSPTHLIKTRGQQVTLRCSPKSGHDTVSWYQQALGQGPQFIFQYYEEEERQRGNFPDRFSGHQFPNYSSELNVNALLLGDSALYLCASSLDSYGYTFGSGTRLTVV.

This rearrangement joins TRBV6-1 to TRBJ2-3; 8 bases map to TRBD1. The CDR3 is 16 residues long. After removal of 3 bases from V and 2 bases from J, the junction contained 7 bases not matched to a gene. The germline CDR1 and CDR2 sequences are MNHNS and SASEGT. The CDR3 DNA reads TGTGCCAGCAGTGATCGCAGGGGGCAAGTCACAGATACGCAGTATTTT. It codes for CASSDRRGQVTDTQYF.

This chain uses TRBV7-9 with TRBJ2-2; possible D gene TRBD2, 7 bases. Germline assignment: CDR1 SEHNR and CDR2 FQNEAQ (reference sequence). Between the trimmed V and J ends, which lost 4 bases and 4 bases, there was a span of 25 bases. CDR3 size: 19 residues. In DNA form, the CDR3 reads TGTGCCAGCAGCTCGCCGGGAGGACAGACCTCTTTCGCCACCGGGGAGCTGTTTTTT. Encoded protein: CASSSPGGQTSFATGELFF.

The V call is TRBV27, the J call TRBJ1-5, with a tentative D call TRBD1 (5 bases). Germline-derived CDR1 and CDR2 are MNHEY and SMNVEV (reference sequence). The CDR3 runs to 13 residues. V dropped 3 bases and J dropped 10 bases, with 13 bases sitting between them. The CDR3 DNA is TGTGCCAGCAGTTTTGTGCGAGGGGATCCCCAGCATTTT. This translates into CASSFVRGDPQHF.

This clone was counted between two and nine times. The chain recombines TRBV6-6 with TRBJ2-2; the D is unclear. The CDR3 has 12 amino acids. The V and J ends lost 7 bases and 8 bases respectively, with 11 bases between them. Germline V gives CDR1 MNHNY, CDR2 SVGAGI (reference sequence). In DNA, the CDR3 is TGTGCCAGCATAGACATTTTTGGGGAGCTGTTTTTT. This translates into CASIDIFGELFF.

J is TRBJ1-6 and V is TRBV27; D remains unclear. V lost 5 bases, J lost 1 base, and 9 bases lay in between. Per germline, CDR1 MNHEY and CDR2 SMNVEV (reference sequence). This CDR3 is built from 15 residues. In DNA, the CDR3 is TGTGCCAGCAGTCCCCCCCCTTCCTATAATTCACCCCTCCACTTT. It yields the protein CASSPPPSYNSPLHF.

The rearrangement joins TRBV5-1 to TRBJ2-3, with no clear D. The V end was cut by 4 bases, the J end by 0 bases, with 12 bases between. CDR1 is SGHRS and CDR2 is YFSETQ in the germline V gene. The CDR3 runs 15 residues. This CDR3 reads CASSPRTTSTDTQYF. The CDR3 DNA is TGCGCCAGCAGCCCTAGGACCACTAGCACAGATACGCAGTATTTT.